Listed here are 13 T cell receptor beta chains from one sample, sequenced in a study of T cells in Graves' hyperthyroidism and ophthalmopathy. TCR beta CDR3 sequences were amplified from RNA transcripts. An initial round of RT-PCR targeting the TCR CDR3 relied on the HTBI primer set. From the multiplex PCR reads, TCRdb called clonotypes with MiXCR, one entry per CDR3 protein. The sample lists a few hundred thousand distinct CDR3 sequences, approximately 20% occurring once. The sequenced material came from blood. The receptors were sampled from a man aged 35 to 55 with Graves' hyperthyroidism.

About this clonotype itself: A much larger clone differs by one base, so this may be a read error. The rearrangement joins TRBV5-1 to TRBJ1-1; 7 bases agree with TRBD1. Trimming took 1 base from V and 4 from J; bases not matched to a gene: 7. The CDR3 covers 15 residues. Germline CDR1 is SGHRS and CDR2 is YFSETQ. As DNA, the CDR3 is TGCGCCAGCAGCTTGAAACAGGGGACGAGCACTGAAGCTTTCTTT. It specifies CASSLKQGTSTEAFF.

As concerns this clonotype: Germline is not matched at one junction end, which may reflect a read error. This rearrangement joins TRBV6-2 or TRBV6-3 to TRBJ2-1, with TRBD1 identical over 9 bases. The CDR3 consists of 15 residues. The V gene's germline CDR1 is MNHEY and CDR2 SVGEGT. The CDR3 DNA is TGCGCCAGCAGTTACTCGATGGACAGGGGCTATGAGCAGTTCTTC. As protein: CASSYSMDRGYEQFF.

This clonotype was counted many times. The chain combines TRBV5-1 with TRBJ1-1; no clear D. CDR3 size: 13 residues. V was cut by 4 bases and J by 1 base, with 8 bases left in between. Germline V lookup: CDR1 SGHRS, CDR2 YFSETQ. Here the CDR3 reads CASSENQNTEAFF. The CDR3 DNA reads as TGCGCCAGCAGCGAAAATCAGAACACTGAAGCTTTCTTT.

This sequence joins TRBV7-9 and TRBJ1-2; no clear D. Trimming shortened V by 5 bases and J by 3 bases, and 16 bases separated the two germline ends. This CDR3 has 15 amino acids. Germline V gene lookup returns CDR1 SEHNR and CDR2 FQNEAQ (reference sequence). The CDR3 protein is CASSPPGQRYYGYTF. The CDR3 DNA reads TGTGCCAGCAGCCCGCCTGGGCAGCGTTACTATGGCTACACCTTC.

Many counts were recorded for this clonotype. The CDR3 DNA reads TGTGCCAGCAGTTTATTTCGGGATCAGCCCCAGCATTTT. Translation gives CASSLFRDQPQHF. V and J are TRBV27 and TRBJ1-5; D not certain. The CDR3 spans 13 residues. The germline gives CDR1 MNHEY, CDR2 SMNVEV (reference sequence). Trimming took 1 base from V and 5 from J, leaving 6 bases between them.

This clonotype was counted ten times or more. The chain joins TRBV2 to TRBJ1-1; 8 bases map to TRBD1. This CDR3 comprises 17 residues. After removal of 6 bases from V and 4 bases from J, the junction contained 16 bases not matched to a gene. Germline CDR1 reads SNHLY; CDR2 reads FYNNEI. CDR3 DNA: TGTGCCAGCAGACAGGGGGGCTTTCATTTTGTTCTCACTGAAGCTTTCTTT. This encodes CASRQGGFHFVLTEAFF.

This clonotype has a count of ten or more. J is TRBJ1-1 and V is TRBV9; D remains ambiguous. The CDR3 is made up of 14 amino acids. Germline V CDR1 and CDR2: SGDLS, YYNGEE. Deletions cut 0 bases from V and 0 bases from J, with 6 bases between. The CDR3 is CASSVDTVNTEAFF. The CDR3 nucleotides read TGTGCCAGCAGCGTAGACACGGTGAACACTGAAGCTTTCTTT.

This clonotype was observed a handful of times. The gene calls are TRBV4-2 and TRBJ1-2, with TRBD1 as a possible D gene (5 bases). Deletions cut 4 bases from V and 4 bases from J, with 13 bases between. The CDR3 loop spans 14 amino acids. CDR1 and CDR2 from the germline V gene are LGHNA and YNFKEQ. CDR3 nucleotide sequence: TGTGCCAGCAGCCGAGGGAGGGGACGCTATGGCTACACCTTC. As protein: CASSRGRGRYGYTF.

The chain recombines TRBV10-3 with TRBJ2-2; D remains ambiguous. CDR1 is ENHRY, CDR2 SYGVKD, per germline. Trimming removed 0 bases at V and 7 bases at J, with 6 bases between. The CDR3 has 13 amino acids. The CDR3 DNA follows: TGTGCCATCAGTGAGTCAGGGATCGGGGAGCTGTTTTTT. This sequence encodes CAISESGIGELFF.

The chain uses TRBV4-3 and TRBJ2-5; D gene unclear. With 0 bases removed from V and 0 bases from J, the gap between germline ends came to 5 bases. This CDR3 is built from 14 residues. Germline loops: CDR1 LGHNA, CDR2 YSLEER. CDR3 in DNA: TGCGCCAGCAGCCAAGATTACAACCAAGAGACCCAGTACTTC. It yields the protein CASSQDYNQETQYF.

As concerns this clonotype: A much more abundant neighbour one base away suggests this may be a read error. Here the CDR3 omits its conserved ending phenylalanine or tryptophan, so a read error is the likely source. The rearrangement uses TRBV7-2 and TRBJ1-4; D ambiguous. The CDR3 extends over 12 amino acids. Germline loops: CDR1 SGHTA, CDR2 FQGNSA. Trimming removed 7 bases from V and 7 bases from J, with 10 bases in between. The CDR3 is CASNRPPEKLFL. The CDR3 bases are TGTGCCAGCAACCGCCCCCCTGAAAAACTGTTTCTT.

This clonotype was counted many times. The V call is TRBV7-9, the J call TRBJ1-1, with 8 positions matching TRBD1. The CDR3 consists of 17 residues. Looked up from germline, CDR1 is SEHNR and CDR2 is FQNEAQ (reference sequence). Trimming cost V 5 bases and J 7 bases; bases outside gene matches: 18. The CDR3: CASSPSDRDLMEGEAFF. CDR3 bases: TGTGCCAGCAGCCCTTCGGACAGGGACCTCATGGAGGGTGAAGCTTTCTTT.

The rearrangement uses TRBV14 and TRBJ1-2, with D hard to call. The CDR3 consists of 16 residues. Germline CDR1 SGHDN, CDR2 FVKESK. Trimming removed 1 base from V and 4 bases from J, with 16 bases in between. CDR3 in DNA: TGTGCCAGCAGCCAAGGAACAGCGTCCCCGCTCTATGGCTACACCTTC. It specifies CASSQGTASPLYGYTF.